The 10 T cell receptor beta chains below come from one sample, sequenced in a study of cytomegalovirus exposure and HLA in healthy donors. PCR involved 60 Vbeta and 13 Jbeta primers. Assay used: immunoSEQ multiplex PCR; TCRdb lists only in-frame clones, some missing. The sample lists over 70,000 clones, around 70% occurring once. Specimen: PBMCs. The receptors originated from a woman in her 50s in good health and CMV-seropositive.

The chain combines TRBV5-5 with TRBJ1-2, with D perhaps TRBD1 (6 bases). The ends were cut back, 3 bases at V and 2 bases at J, with 11 bases in the middle. CDR3 size: 14 residues. From germline, CDR1 is SGHKS and CDR2 YYEKEE (reference sequence). DNA of the CDR3: TGTGCCAGCAGCTACGGACAGCCCAACTATGGCTACACCTTC. This sequence encodes CASSYGQPNYGYTF.

The chain couples TRBV6-1 to TRBJ2-2; D is ambiguous. Germline-derived CDR1 and CDR2 are MNHNS and SASEGT. Trimming took off 7 bases at V and 4 bases at J, with 13 bases between the two ends. The CDR3 loop spans 14 amino acids. In DNA form, the CDR3 reads TGTGCCAGCAAAGGTGCTAGATCCACCGGGGAGCTGTTTTTT. It yields the protein CASKGARSTGELFF.

The chain uses TRBV7-2 and TRBJ2-2, with TRBD2 matching over 14 bases. Per germline, CDR1 SGHTA and CDR2 FQGNSA. Trimming at V came to 4 bases and at J to 4 bases, leaving 5 bases not matched to a gene. The CDR3 runs 17 residues. CDR3 DNA: TGTGCCAGCAGCTCGACTAGCGGGGGGGCGGGCACCGGGGAGCTGTTTTTT. Protein: CASSSTSGGAGTGELFF.

The J gene is TRBJ2-7, the V gene TRBV30, with D perhaps TRBD2 (5 bases). CDR3 length: 11 amino acids. The germline CDR1 and CDR2 sequences are GTSNPN and SVGIG (reference sequence). V was cut by 0 bases and J by 5 bases, with 5 bases left in between. Here the CDR3 reads CAWSVGDEQYF. Written as DNA, the CDR3 is TGTGCCTGGAGTGTCGGGGACGAGCAGTACTTC.

V and J are TRBV10-1 and TRBJ1-1, with TRBD1 identical over 9 bases. With V trimmed by 6 bases and J by 5 bases, 4 bases remained unmatched. This CDR3 has 13 amino acids. Per the germline V gene, CDR1 is WNHNN and CDR2 is SYGVQD (reference sequence). CDR3 DNA sequence: TGCGCCAGCAGCCGGGACAGGGTGACTGAAGCTTTCTTT. Its translation is CASSRDRVTEAFF.

This chain uses TRBV19 with TRBJ2-7; 7 bases agree with TRBD1. The V gene end was trimmed by 7 bases and the J gene end by 3 bases; junction bases not matched to a gene: 9. The V gene's germline CDR1 is LNHDA and CDR2 SQIVND (reference sequence). CDR3 size: 14 residues. This CDR3 reads CASMSSRGNYEQYF. DNA for the CDR3: TGTGCCAGTATGTCCTCCAGGGGGAACTACGAGCAGTACTTC.

The chain uses TRBV5-5 and TRBJ2-7; 9 bases fit TRBD2. The length of the CDR3 is 15 residues. The V gene's germline CDR1 is SGHKS and CDR2 YYEKEE (reference sequence). After removal of 6 bases from V and 0 bases from J, the junction contained 7 bases not matched to a gene. Written as DNA, the CDR3 is TGTGCCAGCAACCGACTAGCGGACACCTCCTACGAGCAGTACTTC. It specifies CASNRLADTSYEQYF.

The V gene is TRBV10-1, the J gene TRBJ2-7, with 10 bases matching TRBD1. J was trimmed by 4 bases and V by 2 bases; bases with no gene match: 5. CDR3 size: 15 residues. Per germline, CDR1 WNHNN and CDR2 SYGVQD (reference sequence). In nucleotides, the CDR3 is TGCGCCAGCAGTGAGCCAGGACAGGGGGTGTACGAGCAGTACTTC. Its translation is CASSEPGQGVYEQYF.

This chain joins TRBV5-1 and TRBJ1-1; D is undetermined. Trimming took 4 bases from V and 3 from J, leaving 13 bases between them. CDR3 length: 14 residues. Looked up from germline, CDR1 is SGHRS and CDR2 is YFSETQ. CDR3 region: CASSLDARDTEAFF. CDR3 DNA sequence: TGCGCCAGCAGCCTAGACGCGCGGGACACTGAAGCTTTCTTT.

This clone showed up just a few times. The chain joins TRBV21-1 to TRBJ1-5. TRBV21-1 is deemed a pseudogene. CDR3 length equals 18 residues. Written as DNA, the CDR3 is TGTGCCAGCAGCAATGAGAGGAGGGTCGAGGGGAGCAATCAGCCCCAGCATTTT. Its translation: CASSNERRVEGSNQPQHF.